This is a list of T cell receptor beta chains from one sample in a study of prognosis after radiotherapy for stage I lung cancer. TCRdb called the multiplex PCR reads again in MiXCR, with one record for every CDR3 protein. The data show 13,000 to 15,000 distinct CDR3 sequences, with about 60% seen just once and about 25% held by the top ten. Sample: PBMCs, taken before or after stereotactic body radiation therapy (not recorded which). The receptor source for this set is a donor over 45 with non-small cell lung cancer. CDR3s include the opening cysteine and the closing phenylalanine or tryptophan. The D gene is left open where the match is weak. Size is omitted from some rows. Given values are once, few, many or a class for expanded clones.

D	size	V	J	DNA	CDR3
.	medium-sized	TRBV6-2/TRBV6-3	TRBJ2-2	TGTGCCAGCAGGGATCTGGGGTTGGACACCGGGGAGCTGTTTTTT	CASRDLGLDTGELFF
TRBD2	.	TRBV6-2/TRBV6-3	TRBJ2-7	TGTGCCATCATTGAAGATGGGACTAGCGGGTACGAGCAGTGCTTC	CAIIEDGTSGYEQCF
.	.	TRBV6-1	TRBJ1-5	TGTGCCAGCAGTGAAGCGGGGAGGGCTCGGCAGCCCCAGCATTTT	CASSEAGRARQPQHF
.	many	TRBV28	TRBJ1-4	TGTGCCAGCAGTACCCGCCGGGGGGGCGCAACTAATGAAAAACTGTTTTTT	CASSTRRGGATNEKLFF
TRBD1	.	TRBV10-3	TRBJ1-6	TGTGCCATCAGTACGGGACAGGGGGGATCACCCCTCCACTTT	CAISTGQGGSPLHF
TRBD1	.	TRBV19	TRBJ1-6	TGTGCCAGTAATCTCGGGACAGGGGGTTCACCCCTCCACTTT	CASNLGTGGSPLHF
TRBD1	.	TRBV20-1	TRBJ1-3	TGCAGTGCTAGAGATAGACGCCGGGACAGGGGAAACACCATATATTTT	CSARDRRRDRGNTIYF
.	few	TRBV4-1	TRBJ1-1	TGCGCCAGCAGCCCCCGGGAGGCGTCTGAAGCTTTCTTT	CASSPREASEAFF
TRBD1	.	TRBV20-1	TRBJ1-6	TGCAGTGCCCCGGAGGGACAGAAGGATTCCAATTCACCCCTCCACTTT	CSAPEGQKDSNSPLHF
.	.	TRBV18	TRBJ1-1	TGTGCCAGCTCAGGACACACTGAAGCTTTCTTT	CASSGHTEAFF
.	many	TRBV7-3	TRBJ1-5	TGTGCCAGCAGCCGCGAAGGGGGGCCCCAGCATTTT	CASSREGGPQHF
TRBD1	many	TRBV3-1	TRBJ1-5	TGTGCCAGCAGCCAAGGACAGGGATCGTATCAGCCCCAGCATTTT	CASSQGQGSYQPQHF
.	.	TRBV28	TRBJ2-3	TGTGCCAGCAGTTCCGGGGCCTGGGGCACAGATACGCAGTATTTT	CASSSGAWGTDTQYF
.	.	TRBV6-1	TRBJ2-2	TGTGCCAGCAGACTAGCTGGAGACACCTGGGAGCTGTTTTTT	CASRLAGDTWELFF
.	many	TRBV9	TRBJ2-7	TGTGCCAGCAGCGTAGGGGGTGGGTCAGGGAGGTACGAGCAGTACTTC	CASSVGGGSGRYEQYF
TRBD1	.	TRBV14	TRBJ2-7	TGTGCCAGCATCCAAGAGGGGGCTGTGTCCTACGATCAGTACTTC	CASIQEGAVSYDQYF
TRBD2	medium-sized	TRBV6-1	TRBJ2-7	TGTGCCAGCAGTGAAGATGGGACTAGCGGGTACGAGCAGTACTTC	CASSEDGTSGYEQYF
.	once	TRBV27	TRBJ1-2	TGTTCCAGCAGTTACCGGACCCCGGGTGGCTACACCTTC	CSSSYRTPGGYTF
.	.	TRBV5-1	TRBJ2-3	TGCGCCAGCAGCTTGGGGGGTGATAGGGCAGATACGCAGTATTTT	CASSLGGDRADTQYF
TRBD2	medium-sized	TRBV11-3	TRBJ2-3	TGTGCCAGCAGCTCCGGGACTAGCGGGAGTGGGACGCAGTATTTT	CASSSGTSGSGTQYF
TRBD1	.	TRBV11-2	TRBJ2-5	TGTGCCAGCACCAACACATTGACAGGGGGCTTGGAGACCCGGTACTTC	CASTNTLTGGLETRYF
TRBD2	medium-sized	TRBV20-1	TRBJ2-3	TGCAGTGCCGCCAAAACTAGCGGGACCACAGATACGCAGTATTTT	CSAAKTSGTTDTQYF
TRBD1	many	TRBV18	TRBJ2-7	TGTGCCAGCTCAACAGACAGGGGCCTCTACGAGCAGTACTTC	CASSTDRGLYEQYF
.	medium-sized	TRBV27	TRBJ1-3	TGTGCCAGCAGTACCATACACCACACGGGAGTTGGAAACACCATATATTTT	CASSTIHHTGVGNTIYF
.	.	TRBV6-2/TRBV6-3	TRBJ2-1	TGTGCCAGCCATACCGGAGGGAGGTCCCTTACCCGCTCCTACAATGAGCAGTTCTTC	CASHTGGRSLTRSYNEQFF
.	.	TRBV6-5	TRBJ1-1	TGTGCCAGCAGTTACTCAGGGGGGGACACTGAAGCTTTCTTT	CASSYSGGDTEAFF
TRBD2	.	TRBV28	TRBJ2-7	TGTGCCAGCAGTTTATGGGAGGGTCGGGGGGGGACCAAAGCCTACGAGCAGTACTTC	CASSLWEGRGGTKAYEQYF